The 9 T cell receptor beta chains listed next were all sequenced from one sample in a study of metastatic and nonmetastatic thyroid tumors. With MiXCR, TCRdb called clones anew from the PCR reads. The sample consists of approximately 41,000 clones, around 28% of them appearing once. Patients had received no treatment of any kind before thyroid surgery. Sequencing was carried out using blood. These receptors were collected from a male donor with papillary thyroid cancer or a benign thyroid nodule (not recorded which). Some clones in this sample may be carry-over from other donors' samples.

This clone was seen only a few times. The genes are TRBV7-8 and TRBJ2-7; no reliable D call. Deletions cut 2 bases from V and 4 bases from J, with 9 bases between. Germline V gene sequence: CDR1 SGHVS, CDR2 FQNEAQ. This CDR3 comprises 13 residues. For the CDR3, the DNA is TGTGCCAGCAGCTTACAGAAGCCATACGAGCAGTACTTC. Its protein is CASSLQKPYEQYF. The variable domain in full, with the rest retrieved from reference TRBV7-8 and TRBJ2-7, is GAGVSQSPRYKVAKRGQDVALRCDPISGHVSLFWYQQALGQGPEFLTYFQNEAQLDKSGLPSDRFFAERPEGSVSTLKIQRTQQEDSAVYLCASSLQKPYEQYFGPGTRLTVT.

This chain uses TRBV3-1 with TRBJ2-2; TRBD1 agrees at 8 bases. The CDR3 is 15 amino acids. Trimming removed 4 bases from V and 5 bases from J; junction bases left unmatched: 6. The germline V gene has CDR1 LGHDT and CDR2 YNNKEL (reference sequence). In nucleotides, the CDR3 is TGTGCCAGCAGCCCCAGACAGGGGCCGACCGGGGAGCTGTTTTTT. Translation: CASSPRQGPTGELFF.

This clone was found many times. A single base separates this from a much larger clone, so it may be a read error. The CDR3, as DNA: TGTGCCAGCAGCAGACAGGGGGTTTATGGCTACACCTTC. Protein product: CASSRQGVYGYTF. The chain combines TRBV9 with TRBJ1-2; 9 bases match TRBD1. The CDR3 covers 13 residues. V lost 4 bases to trimming and J lost 5 bases; unmatched junction nucleotides: 3. CDR1 and CDR2 (germline): SGDLS, YYNGEE.

This clone was counted many times. The J gene is TRBJ2-1, the V gene TRBV12-3 or TRBV12-4; D possibly corresponds to TRBD2 (7 bases). V was clipped by 6 bases and J by 15 bases, with 24 bases between them. The CDR3 extends over 14 amino acids. The CDR3 bases are TGTGCCAGCAGCAACCGGGCGAATAAGGGGGGGAGGTTCTTC. Its protein is CASSNRANKGGRFF.

Of note for this clone: One end of the junction varies from germline; a read error may be responsible. V usage is TRBV3-1 and J usage is TRBJ2-1, with TRBD1 matching 9 bases. Germline CDR1 reads LGHDT; CDR2 reads YNNKEL (reference sequence). This CDR3 contains 15 residues. This chain's CDR3 is CVSSQEQGARVGHFF. The CDR3 region has the DNA TGTGTCAGCAGCCAAGAACAGGGGGCCCGAGTAGGGCATTTCTTC.

This clone was observed a handful of times. The chain uses TRBV7-2 and TRBJ2-7; 7 bases align to TRBD2. There are 13 residues in the CDR3. Germline V gene lookup returns CDR1 SGHTA and CDR2 FQGNSA. J was trimmed by 5 bases and V by 7 bases; bases with no gene match: 8. Here the CDR3 DNA reads TGTGCCAGCAAGGGAGGGAATTCCCACGAGCAGTACTTC. Its protein product is CASKGGNSHEQYF.

A remark on this clone: A clone one base away is much larger, so this may be a read error. Other DNA sequences in the same sample also yield this CDR3. The gene calls are TRBV7-9 and TRBJ1-1; D remains unclear. Germline V gene lookup returns CDR1 SEHNR and CDR2 FQNEAQ (reference sequence). The CDR3 runs 14 residues. V lost 6 bases and J lost 0, with 11 bases in between. DNA of the CDR3: TGTGCCAGCAGGCCCGACCTACTGAACACTGAAGCTTTCTTT. Its translation is CASRPDLLNTEAFF.

This clone was detected ten times or more. The CDR3 DNA follows: TGTGCCAGTTCAGCGGGAATGTACAATGAGCAGTTCTTC. It translates to CASSAGMYNEQFF. V is TRBV28 and J is TRBJ2-1; 7 bases agree with TRBD2. The CDR3 totals 13 residues. Trimming at V came to 9 bases and at J to 4 bases, leaving 6 bases not matched to a gene. Germline V gives CDR1 MDHEN, CDR2 SYDVKM.

For this clone: A read error may produce the germline difference seen at one junction end. This rearrangement joins TRBV6-4 to TRBJ2-2; D remains unclear. CDR1 is MRHNA and CDR2 is SNTAGT in the germline V gene. The CDR3 has 14 amino acids. Here the CDR3 reads CASRPYRGTGELFF. The CDR3 DNA is TGTGCCAGCAGACCATACAGAGGCACCGGTGAGCTGTTTTTT.